The rows below give T cell receptor beta chains drawn from one sample of a study of blood T cell repertoires in COVID-19. TCRdb keeps only in-frame clones here, not all; method: immunoSEQ multiplex PCR. This table holds roughly 260,000 clones, more than 85% found once. The sample was peripheral blood. The receptors shown here come from a person between 18 and 35 years old with COVID-19, enrolled during active disease. The CDR3 runs from the conserved cysteine through the conserved F or W. A D gene is named only where the DNA matches it firmly. Some rows mark clone size as missing; the rest say once, few, many or name a class of expanded clone.

size: .
V: TRBV19
D: TRBD2
J: TRBJ2-7
DNA: TGTGCCAGTAGTACTAGCGGGAGTGGGTACGAGCAGTACTTC
CDR3: CASSTSGSGYEQYF

size: .
V: TRBV9
D: .
J: TRBJ1-3
DNA: TGTGCCAGCAGCCTCTCCGGCTCTGGAAACACCATATATTTT
CDR3: CASSLSGSGNTIYF

size: .
V: TRBV24-1
D: TRBD2
J: TRBJ2-1
DNA: TGTGCCACCAGTCAAGCGGGAGTGTACAATGAGCAGTTCTTC
CDR3: CATSQAGVYNEQFF

size: .
V: TRBV9
D: .
J: TRBJ2-3
DNA: TGTGCCAGCACGCGGGGATTGGCAGATACGCAGTATTTT
CDR3: CASTRGLADTQYF

size: .
V: TRBV4-2
D: TRBD2
J: TRBJ2-1
DNA: TGTGCCAGCAGCCAAGATCTAGCGGGAGGGGACAATGAGCAGTTCTTC
CDR3: CASSQDLAGGDNEQFF

size: once
V: TRBV12-3/TRBV12-4
D: TRBD2
J: TRBJ2-1
DNA: TGTGCCAGCAGTTATGGACTAGCCAATGAGCAGTTCTTC
CDR3: CASSYGLANEQFF

size: .
V: TRBV19
D: TRBD1
J: TRBJ2-1
DNA: TGTGCCAGTAGTCTCGGACAGGGAATTCAAAATGAGCAGTTCTTC
CDR3: CASSLGQGIQNEQFF

size: .
V: TRBV25-1
D: .
J: TRBJ1-2
DNA: TGTGCCAGCAGCGGTGGAGGGGCCAGATACTATGGCTACACCTTC
CDR3: CASSGGGARYYGYTF

size: .
V: TRBV5-4
D: TRBD1
J: TRBJ2-7
DNA: TGTGCCAGCAGCTTGGGACAGGGCCATTCCTACGAGCAGTACTTC
CDR3: CASSLGQGHSYEQYF

size: .
V: TRBV7-6
D: TRBD2
J: TRBJ2-7
DNA: TGTGCCAGCAGCTTAGGCGGGAGTACCTTCGAGCAGTACTTC
CDR3: CASSLGGSTFEQYF

size: .
V: TRBV5-4
D: .
J: TRBJ2-7
DNA: TGTGCCAGCAGCTTGGCGGTGGGGACTGGCTACGAGCAGTACTTC
CDR3: CASSLAVGTGYEQYF

size: .
V: TRBV6-4
D: TRBD1
J: TRBJ2-2
DNA: TGTGCCAGCAGTGGGACAGGGAACACCGGGGAGCTGTTTTTT
CDR3: CASSGTGNTGELFF